Listed below are T cell receptor beta chains from one sample, sequenced in a study of blood T cells in healthy people across ages. MiXCR, run by TCRdb on the 5' RACE reads, gives a single entry per CDR3 protein. The data show about 650,000 distinct CDR3 sequences, under 65% seen once. Material: blood. Every receptor here comes from a woman of 80 years or more in good health. CDR3s include the opening cysteine and the closing phenylalanine or tryptophan. The D gene is left open where the match is weak. Rows give clone size only sometimes, using once, few, many, or a class for an expanded clone.

clone_size,j_call,v_call,d_call,cdr3_aa,cdr3_nt
-,TRBJ2-7,TRBV12-3/TRBV12-4,-,CASSLALGIYEQYF,TGTGCCAGCAGTTTAGCGCTGGGGATCTACGAGCAGTACTTC
-,TRBJ2-7,TRBV20-1,TRBD1,CSANNRGGSIEQYF,TGCAGTGCTAATAACAGGGGTGGGAGTATCGAGCAGTACTTC
few,TRBJ2-3,TRBV3-1,-,CASSSSRSPLRTDTQYF,TGTGCCAGCAGTTCATCAAGATCGCCTCTCCGCACAGATACGCAGTATTTT
-,TRBJ2-7,TRBV20-1,TRBD2,CSARVSGGLYEQYF,TGCAGTGCTAGGGTTAGCGGGGGTCTATACGAGCAGTACTTC
-,TRBJ1-6,TRBV10-3,TRBD1,CALRRGQKKNSPLHF,TGTGCCCTCAGAAGGGGACAGAAAAAAAATTCACCCCTCCACTTT
-,TRBJ2-7,TRBV3-1,TRBD1,CASSRTGTGRYEQYF,TGTGCCAGCAGCCGAACCGGGACAGGGCGCTACGAGCAGTACTTC
many,TRBJ2-6,TRBV20-1,-,CSAQVGANVLTF,TGCAGTGCCCAGGTTGGGGCCAACGTCCTGACTTTC
-,TRBJ2-5,TRBV20-1,-,CSARDAGETQYF,TGCAGTGCTAGAGATGCAGGGGAGACCCAGTACTTC
once,TRBJ1-6,TRBV21-1,-,CASSKARTGLYYNSPLHF,TGTGCCAGCAGCAAAGCTCGGACAGGGTTGTATTATAATTCACCCCTCCACTTT
-,TRBJ1-5,TRBV7-9,-,CASSPGTAFSEPQHF,TGTGCCAGCAGCCCGGGGACGGCCTTTAGCGAGCCCCAGCATTTT
many,TRBJ2-1,TRBV7-3,-,CASSLRSFFGDEQFF,TGTGCCAGCAGCTTAAGGTCTTTTTTTGGGGATGAGCAGTTCTTC
-,TRBJ2-7,TRBV5-1,-,CASSLRGLASLEQYF,TGCGCCAGCAGTTTACGAGGGCTCGCAAGCTTAGAGCAGTACTTC
few,TRBJ2-5,TRBV28,-,CACWRLQETQYF,TGTGCCTGCTGGCGGCTTCAAGAGACCCAGTACTTC
once,TRBJ1-1,TRBV5-1,TRBD1,CASSQGAANPAFF,TGCGCCAGCAGCCAGGGGGCGGCCAATCCAGCTTTCTTT
-,TRBJ2-7,TRBV10-3,-,CAISERGGYEQYF,TGTGCCATCAGTGAGAGGGGCGGCTACGAGCAGTACTTC
-,TRBJ2-1,TRBV7-9,TRBD2,CASSSFSGSDEQFF,TGTGCCAGCAGCTCCTTTAGCGGGAGCGATGAGCAGTTCTTC
many,TRBJ2-1,TRBV5-1,-,CASTDVGNEQFF,TGCGCCAGCACGGACGTCGGCAATGAGCAGTTCTTC
many,TRBJ1-2,TRBV12-3/TRBV12-4,TRBD1,CASSDRGEYGYTF,TGTGCCAGCAGTGACAGGGGGGAATATGGCTACACCTTC
many,TRBJ2-1,TRBV9,TRBD2,CASSAAGGKQFF,TGTGCCAGCAGCGCAGCGGGGGGGAAGCAGTTCTTC
many,TRBJ2-1,TRBV11-2,TRBD2,CASSSGLVTSGEQFF,TGTGCCAGCAGCTCGGGACTAGTGACCTCAGGTGAGCAGTTCTTC
-,TRBJ1-2,TRBV30,TRBD1,CAWSRTGGDYGYTF,TGTGCCTGGAGTCGGACAGGGGGTGACTATGGCTACACCTTC
many,TRBJ1-4,TRBV12-3/TRBV12-4,-,CASSPGQSTNEKLFF,TGTGCCAGCAGTCCCGGACAATCAACTAATGAAAAACTGTTTTTT
many,TRBJ2-1,TRBV5-1,TRBD2,CASSLATSVYNEQFF,TGCGCCAGCAGCTTGGCGACTAGCGTTTACAATGAGCAGTTCTTC
-,TRBJ2-3,TRBV5-1,-,CASSLDPLEVTQYF,TGCGCCAGCAGCTTGGATCCACTAGAAGTTACGCAGTATTTT
many,TRBJ2-7,TRBV27,-,CASSLSIAVSSYEQYF,TGTGCCAGCAGTCTCTCAATAGCGGTAAGCTCCTACGAGCAGTACTTC
many,TRBJ2-7,TRBV5-1,-,CASMKTEGSYEQYF,TGCGCCAGCATGAAGACGGAGGGTTCCTACGAGCAGTACTTC
-,TRBJ2-1,TRBV7-2,TRBD2,CASSLGTSGGFNEQFF,TGTGCCAGCAGCTTGGGGACTAGCGGGGGTTTTAATGAGCAGTTCTTC
few,TRBJ1-5,TRBV28,-,CASSFGEQPQHF,TGTGCCAGCAGTTTTGGGGAGCAGCCCCAGCATTTT
-,TRBJ1-1,TRBV20-1,TRBD1,CSASRGGAGTEAFF,TGCAGTGCTAGCCGAGGGGGCGCGGGAACTGAAGCTTTCTTT
-,TRBJ1-5,TRBV5-1,TRBD1,CASSPQGAMNQPQHF,TGCGCCAGCAGCCCTCAGGGGGCTATGAATCAGCCCCAGCATTTT